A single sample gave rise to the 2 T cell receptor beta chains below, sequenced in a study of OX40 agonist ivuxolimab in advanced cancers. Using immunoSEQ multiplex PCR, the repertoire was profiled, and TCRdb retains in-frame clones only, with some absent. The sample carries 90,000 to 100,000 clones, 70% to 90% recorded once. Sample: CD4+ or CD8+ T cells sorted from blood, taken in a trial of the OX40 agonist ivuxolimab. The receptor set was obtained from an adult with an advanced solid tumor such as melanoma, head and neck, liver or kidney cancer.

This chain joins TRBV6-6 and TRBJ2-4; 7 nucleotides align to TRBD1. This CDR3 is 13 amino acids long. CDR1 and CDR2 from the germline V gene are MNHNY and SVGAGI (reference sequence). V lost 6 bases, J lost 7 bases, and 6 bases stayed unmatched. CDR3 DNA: TGTGCCAGCAGGGCCCAGGGGGAGAACATTCAGTACTTC. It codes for CASRAQGENIQYF.

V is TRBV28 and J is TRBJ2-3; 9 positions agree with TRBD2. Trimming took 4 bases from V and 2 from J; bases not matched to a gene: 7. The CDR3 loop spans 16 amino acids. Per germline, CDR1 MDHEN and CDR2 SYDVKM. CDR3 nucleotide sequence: TGTGCCAGCAGTTCCGGGACTAGCATCCTCACAGATACGCAGTATTTT. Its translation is CASSSGTSILTDTQYF.